This passage covers 19 T cell receptor beta chains from one sample sequenced in a study of a mutant IDH1 vaccine in newly diagnosed glioma. The time point denotes: week 35, safety follow-up. Topical imiquimod was applied with each vaccine dose, which held 300 ug of mutant IDH1 20-mer peptide. Generated by immunoSEQ multiplex PCR, the TCRdb table keeps only in-frame clones and is missing some. The sample includes approximately 50,000 clones, about 90% of them seen just once. Which antigens these TCRs recognize remains unknown. This specimen consisted of PBMCs, obtained from a glioma patient whose treatment included an IDH1 peptide vaccine. The source is a man aged 35-49 years with glioma.

This clone appeared a single time. V is TRBV6-5 and J is TRBJ2-7, with D possibly matching TRBD1 (6 bases). The germline V gene encodes CDR1 MNHEY and CDR2 SVGAGI. Trimming cost V 0 bases and J 0 bases, with 6 bases left between them. This CDR3 contains 14 residues. CDR3 DNA: TGTGCCAGCAGTTACTCGGACAGCTCCTACGAGCAGTACTTC. Residues: CASSYSDSSYEQYF.

The rearrangement uses TRBV5-1 and TRBJ1-5; possible D gene TRBD1, 6 bases. The germline gives CDR1 SGHRS, CDR2 YFSETQ. V was pared by 0 bases and J by 4 bases, with 14 bases between. CDR3 length equals 16 residues. The CDR3 coding sequence is TGCGCCAGCAGCTTGGCGCCTGGGGGGCAGAATCAGCCCCAGCATTTT. Its protein product is CASSLAPGGQNQPQHF. Based on the CDR3 plus reference TRBV5-1 and TRBJ1-5, the full variable domain is KAGVTQTPRYLIKTRGQQVTLSCSPISGHRSVSWYQQTPGQGLQFLFEYFSETQRNKGNFPGRFSGRQFSNSRSEMNVSTLELGDSALYLCASSLAPGGQNQPQHFGDGTRLSIL.

V usage is TRBV4-1 and J usage is TRBJ2-2; the D is unclear. Trimming pared 1 base from V and 3 bases from J, leaving 9 bases between. The CDR3 extends over 15 amino acids. Germline assignment: CDR1 MGHRA and CDR2 YSYEKL. CDR3 coding DNA: TGCGCCAGCAGCCAAGTTATGTCAGACACCGGGGAGCTGTTTTTT. This codes for CASSQVMSDTGELFF.

The chain combines TRBV27 with TRBJ2-5; the match to TRBD2 covers 11 bases. Germline V gives CDR1 MNHEY, CDR2 SMNVEV (reference sequence). The CDR3 is 14 residues long. V shed 7 bases, J shed 5 bases, and the junction held 6 bases outside the gene matches. The CDR3 nucleotides read TGTGCCAGCACCACTAGCGGGAGTTGGGAGACCCAGTACTTC. Residues: CASTTSGSWETQYF.

The J gene is TRBJ2-3, the V gene TRBV6-1, with 11 bases matching TRBD2. J lost 4 bases, V lost 2 bases, and 2 bases had no gene match. This CDR3 has 15 residues. Per germline, CDR1 MNHNS and CDR2 SASEGT. The CDR3, as DNA: TGTGCCAGCAGTGAACTAGCGGGAGGAGCAGATACGCAGTATTTT. It encodes CASSELAGGADTQYF.

V is TRBV19 and J is TRBJ1-1; no clear D gene. CDR1 is LNHDA, CDR2 SQIVND, per germline (reference sequence). Trimming shortened V by 1 base and J by 1 base, and 7 bases separated the two germline ends. The CDR3 runs to 14 residues. The CDR3 is CASSIAVGNTEAFF. CDR3 nucleotide sequence: TGTGCCAGTAGTATAGCAGTAGGGAACACTGAAGCTTTCTTT. Together with reference TRBV19 and TRBJ1-1, the CDR3 gives the full variable domain: DGGITQSPKYLFRKEGQNVTLSCEQNLNHDAMYWYRQDPGQGLRLIYYSQIVNDFQKGDIAEGYSVSREKKESFPLTVTSAQKNPTAFYLCASSIAVGNTEAFFGQGTRLTVV.

This clone has a handful of counts. The chain recombines TRBV2 with TRBJ2-3; D is ambiguous. V lost 4 bases to trimming and J lost 2 bases, with 7 bases between them. The CDR3 is 13 amino acids. The germline gives CDR1 SNHLY, CDR2 FYNNEI. The CDR3 DNA is TGTGCCAGCAGTGCCCCCTTCACAGATACGCAGTATTTT. It translates to CASSAPFTDTQYF.

The table lists this clone with a count of one. V gene TRBV6-5 combines with J gene TRBJ2-2; 10 nucleotides line up with TRBD1. This CDR3 contains 15 residues. Looked up from germline, CDR1 is MNHEY and CDR2 is SVGAGI. Unmatched junction bases numbered 6, after V lost 7 bases and J lost 4 bases. CDR3 DNA sequence: TGTGCCAGCAACCGACAGGGGGCGGGCACCGGGGAGCTGTTTTTT. The encoded protein is CASNRQGAGTGELFF.

The genes are TRBV5-4 and TRBJ1-4; tentative D call: TRBD1 (6 bases). The CDR3 is made up of 15 amino acids. CDR1 and CDR2 from the germline V gene are SGHNT and YYREEE (reference sequence). V gave up 0 bases and J gave up 4 bases, with 10 bases separating them. The chain's CDR3 is CASSLAGASNEKLFF. The CDR3 nucleotides read TGTGCCAGCAGCTTGGCGGGGGCCAGTAATGAAAAACTGTTTTTT. Based on the CDR3 plus reference TRBV5-4 and TRBJ1-4, the full variable domain is ETGVTQSPTHLIKTRGQQVTLRCSSQSGHNTVSWYQQALGQGPQFIFQYYREEENGRGNFPPRFSGLQFPNYSSELNVNALELDDSALYLCASSLAGASNEKLFFGSGTQLSVL.

V and J are TRBV9 and TRBJ2-5, with D unclear. In germline, CDR1 is SGDLS, CDR2 YYNGEE. V lost 0 bases, J lost 5 bases, and 8 bases lay in between. CDR3 length equals 13 residues. DNA for the CDR3: TGTGCCAGCAGCGTAGGCCTAACGGAGACCCAGTACTTC. Amino acids: CASSVGLTETQYF.

J is TRBJ2-7 and V is TRBV10-1; 7 positions agree with TRBD1. The germline V gene encodes CDR1 WNHNN and CDR2 SYGVQD (reference sequence). With V trimmed by 7 bases and J by 2 bases, 8 bases remained unmatched. This CDR3 has 14 residues. The CDR3 loop reads CASTDLGGPYEQYF. CDR3 nucleotides: TGCGCCAGCACAGATCTAGGGGGCCCCTACGAGCAGTACTTC.

The rearrangement joins TRBV11-2 to TRBJ2-2; D is undetermined. Trimming shortened V by 5 bases and J by 3 bases, and 4 bases separated the two germline ends. This CDR3 has 12 residues. Germline-derived CDR1 and CDR2 are SGHAT and FQNNGV. The CDR3 is CASSRYTGELFF. The CDR3 DNA is TGTGCCAGCAGCCGCTACACCGGGGAGCTGTTTTTT.

The chain is built from TRBV5-4 and TRBJ1-1; D is unresolved. Germline lookup yields CDR1 SGHNT and CDR2 YYREEE (reference sequence). The CDR3 totals 11 residues. Trimming took off 6 bases at V and 2 bases at J, with 5 bases between the two ends. This CDR3 is CASTYNTEAFF. Written as DNA, the CDR3 is TGTGCCAGCACATACAACACTGAAGCTTTCTTT.

The gene calls are TRBV25-1 and TRBJ2-5; 7 positions match TRBD1. CDR3 size: 16 residues. V lost 4 bases to trimming and J lost 5 bases; unmatched junction nucleotides: 13. The germline V gene has CDR1 MGHDK and CDR2 SYGVNS. CDR3 coding DNA: TGTGCCAGCAGTGCACCCCTAGGCGACAGGGTGGAGACCCAGTACTTC. Translating it yields CASSAPLGDRVETQYF. The whole variable domain, filled in from reference TRBV25-1 and TRBJ2-5, reads EADIYQTPRYLVIGTGKKITLECSQTMGHDKMYWYQQDPGMELHLIHYSYGVNSTEKGDLSSESTVSRIRTEHFPLTLESARPSHTSQYLCASSAPLGDRVETQYFGPGTRLLVL.

In this sample, this clone turned up once. J is TRBJ1-1 and V is TRBV28; 7 bases fit TRBD1. The junction had 12 bases not matched to a gene; V was cut back by 2 bases and J by 12 bases. The germline V gene has CDR1 MDHEN and CDR2 SYDVKM. The CDR3 totals 14 residues. CDR3 amino acids: CASSLSMDRSVTFF. For the CDR3, the DNA is TGTGCCAGCAGTTTAAGTATGGACAGGTCAGTGACTTTCTTT.

The V call is TRBV27, the J call TRBJ1-4; 9 nucleotides align to TRBD1. After removal of 6 bases from V and 4 bases from J, the junction contained 6 bases not matched to a gene. The CDR3 contains 15 residues. Germline V gene lookup returns CDR1 MNHEY and CDR2 SMNVEV (reference sequence). Here the CDR3 DNA reads TGTGCCAGCAGCTCCGGGACAGGGATTAATGAAAAACTGTTTTTT. This encodes CASSSGTGINEKLFF.

The chain uses TRBV29-1 and TRBJ1-5; a possible D gene is TRBD1 (5 bases). The V end lost 7 bases, the J end lost 1 base, and 8 bases lay between the germline ends. The CDR3 spans 12 residues. Germline V gives CDR1 SQVTM, CDR2 ANQGSEA. CDR3 sequence: CSARDSNQPQHF. In nucleotides, the CDR3 is TGCAGCGCCCGGGACAGCAATCAGCCCCAGCATTTT. Full variable domain (rest looked up from reference TRBV29-1 and TRBJ1-5): SAVISQKPSRDICQRGTSLTIQCQVDSQVTMMFWYRQQPGQSLTLIATANQGSEATYESGFVIDKFPISRPNLTFSTLTVSNMSPEDSSIYLCSARDSNQPQHFGDGTRLSIL.

A few counts support this clone. The V and J genes are TRBV6-5 and TRBJ1-1; perhaps TRBD1 as D (6 bases). V was cut by 9 bases and J by 7 bases, with 18 bases left in between. The CDR3 contains 13 residues. Germline loops: CDR1 MNHEY, CDR2 SVGAGI. The CDR3 bases are TGTGCCAGTAGAGGACAGAACGTTTTTGAAGCTTTCTTT. Residues: CASRGQNVFEAFF.

The chain joins TRBV19 to TRBJ2-2; D is tentatively TRBD1 or TRBD2 (5 bases each). CDR3 length equals 16 residues. Germline assignment: CDR1 LNHDA and CDR2 SQIVND (reference sequence). With 2 bases removed from V and 1 base from J, the gap between germline ends came to 11 bases. CDR3 nucleotide sequence: TGTGCCAGTAGTATACCCGGGACGGGGAACACCGGGGAGCTGTTTTTT. This codes for CASSIPGTGNTGELFF.